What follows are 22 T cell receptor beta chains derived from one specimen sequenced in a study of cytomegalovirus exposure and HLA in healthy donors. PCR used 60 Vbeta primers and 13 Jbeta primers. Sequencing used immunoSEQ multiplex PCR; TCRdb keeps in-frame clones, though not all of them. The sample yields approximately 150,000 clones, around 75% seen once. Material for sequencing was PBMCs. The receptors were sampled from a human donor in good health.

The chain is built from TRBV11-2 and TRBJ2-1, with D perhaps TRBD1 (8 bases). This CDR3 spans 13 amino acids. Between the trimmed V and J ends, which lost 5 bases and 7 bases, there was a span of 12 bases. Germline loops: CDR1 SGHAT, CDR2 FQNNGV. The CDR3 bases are TGTGCCAGCAGCACAGGGGGGGTTAATGAGCAGTTCTTC. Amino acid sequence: CASSTGGVNEQFF.

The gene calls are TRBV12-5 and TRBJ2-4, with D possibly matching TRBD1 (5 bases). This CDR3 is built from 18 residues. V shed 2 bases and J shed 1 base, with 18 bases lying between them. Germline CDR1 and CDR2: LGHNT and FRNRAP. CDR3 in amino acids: CASGLPRTSRHAKNIQYF. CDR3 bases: TGTGCTAGTGGTTTGCCCAGGACATCCCGTCATGCCAAAAACATTCAGTACTTC. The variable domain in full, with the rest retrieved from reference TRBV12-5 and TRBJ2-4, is DARVTQTPRHKVTEMGQEVTMRCQPILGHNTVFWYRQTMMQGLELLAYFRNRAPLDDSGMPKDRFSAEMPDATLATLKIQPSEPRDSAVYFCASGLPRTSRHAKNIQYFGAGTRLSVL.

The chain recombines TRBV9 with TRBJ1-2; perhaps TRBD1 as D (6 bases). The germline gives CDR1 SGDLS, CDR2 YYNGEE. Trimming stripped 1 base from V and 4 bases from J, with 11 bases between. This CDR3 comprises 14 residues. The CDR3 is CASSVSQGSYGYTF. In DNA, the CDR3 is TGTGCCAGCAGCGTATCGCAGGGGAGCTATGGCTACACCTTC.

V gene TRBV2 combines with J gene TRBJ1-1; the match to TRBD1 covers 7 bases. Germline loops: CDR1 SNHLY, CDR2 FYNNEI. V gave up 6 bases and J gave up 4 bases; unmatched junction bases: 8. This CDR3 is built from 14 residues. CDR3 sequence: CASRRDSRATEAFF. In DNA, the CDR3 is TGTGCCAGCAGAAGGGACAGCCGGGCCACTGAAGCTTTCTTT. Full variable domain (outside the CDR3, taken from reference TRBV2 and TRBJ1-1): EPEVTQTPSHQVTQMGQEVILRCVPISNHLYFYWYRQILGQKVEFLVSFYNNEISEKSEIFDDQFSVERPDGSNFTLKIRSTKLEDSAMYFCASRRDSRATEAFFGQGTRLTVV.

The CDR3 region has the DNA TGTGCCAGCAGTTCCACAGGGAGCTTCGGGGAGCAGTACTTC. This sequence encodes CASSSTGSFGEQYF. V usage is TRBV6-5 and J usage is TRBJ2-7; tentatively, D is TRBD1 (6 bases). The germline CDR1 and CDR2 sequences are MNHEY and SVGAGI. Trimming removed 4 bases at V and 7 bases at J, with 17 bases between. The CDR3 length is 14 residues.

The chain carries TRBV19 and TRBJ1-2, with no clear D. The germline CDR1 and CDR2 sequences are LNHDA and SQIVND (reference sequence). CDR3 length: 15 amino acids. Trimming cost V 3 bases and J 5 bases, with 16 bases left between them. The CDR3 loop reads CASSIGPRETYGYTF. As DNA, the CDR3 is TGTGCCAGTAGTATTGGCCCACGGGAAACATATGGCTACACCTTC.

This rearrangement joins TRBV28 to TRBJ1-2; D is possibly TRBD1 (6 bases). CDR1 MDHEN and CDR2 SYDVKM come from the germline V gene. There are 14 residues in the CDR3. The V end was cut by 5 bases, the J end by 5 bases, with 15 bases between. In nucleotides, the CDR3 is TGTGCCAGCAGTCCCGGGAACAGGGTTTATGGCTACACCTTC. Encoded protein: CASSPGNRVYGYTF.

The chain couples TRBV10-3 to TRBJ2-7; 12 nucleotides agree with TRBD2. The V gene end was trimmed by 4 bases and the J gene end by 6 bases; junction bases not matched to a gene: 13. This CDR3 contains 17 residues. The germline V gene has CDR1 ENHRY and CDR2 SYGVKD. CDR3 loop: CAISAASGGAGLLEQYF. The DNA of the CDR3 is TGTGCCATCAGTGCGGCTAGCGGGGGGGCCGGGCTCCTCGAGCAGTACTTC.

CDR3 loop: CASSDPSKNTEAFF. CDR3 DNA: TGTGCCAGCAGTGATCCATCTAAAAACACTGAAGCTTTCTTT. J is TRBJ1-1 and V is TRBV2, with unresolved D. The CDR3 runs to 14 residues. Looked up from germline, CDR1 is SNHLY and CDR2 is FYNNEI. Trimming took 3 bases from V and 2 from J, leaving 10 bases between them.

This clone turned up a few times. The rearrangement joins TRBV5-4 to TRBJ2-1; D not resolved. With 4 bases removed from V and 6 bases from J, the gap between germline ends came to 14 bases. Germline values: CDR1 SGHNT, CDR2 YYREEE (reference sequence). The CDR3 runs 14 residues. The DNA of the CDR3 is TGTGCCAGCAGCCCGGTGTCCCCAGGCAATGAGCAGTTCTTC. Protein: CASSPVSPGNEQFF.

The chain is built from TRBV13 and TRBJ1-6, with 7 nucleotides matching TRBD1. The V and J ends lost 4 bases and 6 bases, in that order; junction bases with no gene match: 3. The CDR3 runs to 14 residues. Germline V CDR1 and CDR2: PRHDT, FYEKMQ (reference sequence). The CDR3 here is CASSSGTANSPLHF. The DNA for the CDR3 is TGTGCCAGCAGCTCCGGGACAGCTAATTCACCCCTCCACTTT.

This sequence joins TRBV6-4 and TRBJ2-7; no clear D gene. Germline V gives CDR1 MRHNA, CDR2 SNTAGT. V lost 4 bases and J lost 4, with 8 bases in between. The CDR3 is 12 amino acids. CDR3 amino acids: CASSGHIYEQYF. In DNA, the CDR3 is TGTGCCAGCAGTGGACATATTTACGAGCAGTACTTC.

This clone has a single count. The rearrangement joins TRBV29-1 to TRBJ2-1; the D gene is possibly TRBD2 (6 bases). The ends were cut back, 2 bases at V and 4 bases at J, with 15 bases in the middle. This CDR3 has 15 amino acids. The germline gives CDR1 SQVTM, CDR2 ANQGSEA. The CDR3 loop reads CSVEISGGRYNEQFF. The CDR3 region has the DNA TGCAGCGTTGAAATTAGCGGCGGCAGGTACAATGAGCAGTTCTTC.

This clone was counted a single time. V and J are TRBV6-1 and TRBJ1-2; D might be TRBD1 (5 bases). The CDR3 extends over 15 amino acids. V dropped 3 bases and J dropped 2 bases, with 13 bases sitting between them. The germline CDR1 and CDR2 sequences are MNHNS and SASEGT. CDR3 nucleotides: TGTGCCAGCAGTGAGGGCACAGGACTAAACTATGGCTACACCTTC. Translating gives CASSEGTGLNYGYTF.

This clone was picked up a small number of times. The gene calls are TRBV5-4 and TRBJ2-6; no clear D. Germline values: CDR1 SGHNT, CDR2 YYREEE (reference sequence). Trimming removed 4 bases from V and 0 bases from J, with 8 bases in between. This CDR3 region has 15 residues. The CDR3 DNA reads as TGTGCCAGCAGCCACCAGTCCTCTGGGGCCAACGTCCTGACTTTC. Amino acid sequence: CASSHQSSGANVLTF.

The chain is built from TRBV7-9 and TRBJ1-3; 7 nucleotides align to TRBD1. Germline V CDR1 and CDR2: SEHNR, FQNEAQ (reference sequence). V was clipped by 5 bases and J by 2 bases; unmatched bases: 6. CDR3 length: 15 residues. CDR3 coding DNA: TGTGCCAGCAGCACCGACAGGGTACCTGGAAACACCATATATTTT. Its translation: CASSTDRVPGNTIYF. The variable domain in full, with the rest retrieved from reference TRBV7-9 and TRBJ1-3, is DTGVSQNPRHKITKRGQNVTFRCDPISEHNRLYWYRQTLGQGPEFLTYFQNEAQLEKSRLLSDRFSAERPKGSFSTLEIQRTEQGDSAMYLCASSTDRVPGNTIYFGEGSWLTVV.

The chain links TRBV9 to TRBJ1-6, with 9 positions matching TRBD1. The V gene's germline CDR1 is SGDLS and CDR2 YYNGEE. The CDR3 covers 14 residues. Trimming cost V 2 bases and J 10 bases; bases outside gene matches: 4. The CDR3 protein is CASSVRDRESPLHF. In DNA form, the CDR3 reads TGTGCCAGCAGCGTCCGGGACAGGGAATCACCCCTCCACTTT.

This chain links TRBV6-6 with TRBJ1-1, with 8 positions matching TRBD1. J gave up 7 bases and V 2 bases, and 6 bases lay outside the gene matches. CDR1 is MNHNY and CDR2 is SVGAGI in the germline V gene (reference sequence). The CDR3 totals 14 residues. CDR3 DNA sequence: TGTGCCAGCAGTTACCGCAGGGGGCAGGGTGAAGCTTTCTTT. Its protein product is CASSYRRGQGEAFF.

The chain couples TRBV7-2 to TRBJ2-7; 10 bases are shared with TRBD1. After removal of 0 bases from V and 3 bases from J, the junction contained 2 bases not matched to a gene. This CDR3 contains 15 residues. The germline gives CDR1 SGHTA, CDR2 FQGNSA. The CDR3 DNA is TGTGCCAGCAGCTTAGCCCGGGACAGGGGCTACGAGCAGTACTTC. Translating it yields CASSLARDRGYEQYF.

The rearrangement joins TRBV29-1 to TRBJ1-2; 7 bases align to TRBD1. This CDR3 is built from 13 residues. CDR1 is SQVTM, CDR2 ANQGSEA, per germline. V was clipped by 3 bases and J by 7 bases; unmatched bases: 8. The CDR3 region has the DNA TGCAGCGTTGATGTGACAGGGTCAGTTGGCTACACCTTC. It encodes CSVDVTGSVGYTF.

CDR3 sequence (DNA): TGTGCCAGCAGCTTAGAGGGAGGGCCGAATGAGCAGTTCTTC. Amino acid sequence: CASSLEGGPNEQFF. The V call is TRBV7-8, the J call TRBJ2-1; 7 nucleotides align to TRBD2. Trimming removed 1 base from V and 7 bases from J; junction bases left unmatched: 4. This CDR3 region has 14 residues. CDR1 is SGHVS and CDR2 is FQNEAQ in the germline V gene.

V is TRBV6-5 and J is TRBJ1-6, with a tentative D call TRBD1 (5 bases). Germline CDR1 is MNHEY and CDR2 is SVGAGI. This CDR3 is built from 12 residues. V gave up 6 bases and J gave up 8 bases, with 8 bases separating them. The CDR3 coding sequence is TGTGCCAGCAGAGCAGGGTATTCACCCCTCCACTTT. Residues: CASRAGYSPLHF.